The 30 T cell receptor beta chains given below trace back to one sample, sequenced in a study of OX40 agonist ivuxolimab in advanced cancers. This table comes from immunoSEQ multiplex PCR, and its TCRdb copy is limited to in-frame clones, with some not included. The sample consists of tens of thousands of clones, 82% of them appearing once. The sequencing used CD4+ or CD8+ T cells sorted from blood, collected in a trial of the OX40 agonist ivuxolimab. These receptors came from an adult with an advanced solid tumor such as melanoma, head and neck, liver or kidney cancer.

This chain uses TRBV7-2 with TRBJ1-3; D is possibly TRBD1 (6 bases). Germline CDR1 is SGHTA and CDR2 is FQGNSA. The CDR3 contains 15 residues. The V end lost 5 bases, the J end lost 4 bases, and 15 bases lay between the germline ends. CDR3 sequence reads: CASSLQQGYGNTIYF. Written as DNA, the CDR3 is TGTGCCAGCAGCCTACAACAGGGATACGGAAACACCATATATTTT.

The genes are TRBV6-1 and TRBJ2-2, with TRBD1 matching 7 bases. The CDR3 is 15 residues long. Germline CDR1 MNHNS, CDR2 SASEGT. Unmatched junction bases numbered 10, after V lost 6 bases and J lost 6 bases. CDR3 bases: TGTGCCAGCAGCGATCGACAGGGTGTGGCCGGGGAGCTGTTTTTT. As protein: CASSDRQGVAGELFF.

This clone was recorded once. The chain has TRBV5-1 and TRBJ1-1; tentatively, D is TRBD1 (6 bases). The CDR3 length is 15 residues. Germline lookup yields CDR1 SGHRS and CDR2 YFSETQ. V gave up 0 bases and J gave up 5 bases, with 14 bases separating them. CDR3 DNA sequence: TGCGCCAGCAGCTTGGTGCAGGGGCTGGGGACTGAAGCTTTCTTT. Translation: CASSLVQGLGTEAFF. Filled out from reference TRBV5-1 and TRBJ1-1, the complete variable domain reads KAGVTQTPRYLIKTRGQQVTLSCSPISGHRSVSWYQQTPGQGLQFLFEYFSETQRNKGNFPGRFSGRQFSNSRSEMNVSTLELGDSALYLCASSLVQGLGTEAFFGQGTRLTVV.

This clone was counted a few times. V is TRBV5-4 and J is TRBJ2-2, with 8 bases fitting TRBD2. The CDR3 totals 15 residues. The germline CDR1 and CDR2 sequences are SGHNT and YYREEE (reference sequence). V trimming: 4 bases; J trimming: 7 bases; junction bases outside the gene matches: 9. The CDR3 DNA reads TGTGCCAGCAGCCGAAACGCCCTAGCGGGCGGGGAGCTGTTTTTT. It is translated as CASSRNALAGGELFF.

This chain connects TRBV30 to TRBJ2-3; 8 positions match TRBD2. The V segment lost 0 bases and the J segment 1 base; nucleotides outside the gene matches: 0. Germline V gene sequence: CDR1 GTSNPN, CDR2 SVGIG (reference sequence). The CDR3 runs to 14 residues. CDR3 DNA sequence: TGTGCCTGGAGTGTAGCGGGGGGCACAGATACGCAGTATTTT. Translated: CAWSVAGGTDTQYF. Supplemented by reference TRBV30 and TRBJ2-3, the full variable domain reads SQTIHQWPATLVQPVGSPLSLECTVEGTSNPNLYWYRQAAGRGLQLLFYSVGIGQISSEVPQNLSASRPQDRQFILSSKKLLLSDSGFYLCAWSVAGGTDTQYFGPGTRLTVL.

The chain couples TRBV5-1 to TRBJ2-1, with D possibly matching TRBD1 (5 bases). CDR1 is SGHRS and CDR2 is YFSETQ in the germline V gene. The V and J ends lost 2 bases and 5 bases respectively, with 5 bases between them. The CDR3 consists of 12 residues. CDR3 nucleotide sequence: TGCGCCAGCAGCTTCAGGGACAATGAGCAGTTCTTC. Translated, it gives CASSFRDNEQFF.

The chain has TRBV4-3 and TRBJ2-5; 8 positions agree with TRBD2. J lost 1 base, V lost 4 bases, and 17 bases had no gene match. This CDR3 has 19 amino acids. The V gene's germline CDR1 is LGHNA and CDR2 YSLEER. Here the CDR3 reads CASSLLGAGGGASQETQYF. The CDR3 coding sequence is TGCGCCAGCAGCCTGTTGGGCGCGGGAGGAGGGGCCAGCCAAGAGACCCAGTACTTC.

By share, this clone ranks as medium-sized (0.01 to 0.1%). The chain is built from TRBV6-5 and TRBJ2-7; a weak D match, TRBD1 (5 bases). V lost 4 bases and J lost 0, with 13 bases in between. Germline CDR1 and CDR2: MNHEY and SVGAGI. This CDR3 is 15 amino acids long. CDR3 nucleotides: TGTGCCAGCAGTTTCGACAGCCTTATCTCCTACGAGCAGTACTTC. The encoded protein is CASSFDSLISYEQYF.

About this clone: The sample contains more than one DNA sequence encoding this CDR3. The chain is built from TRBV7-8 and TRBJ1-2, with D possibly matching TRBD1 (6 bases). The V gene's germline CDR1 is SGHVS and CDR2 FQNEAQ. Trimming pared 6 bases from V and 4 bases from J, leaving 12 bases between. The CDR3 consists of 13 residues. CDR3 amino acids: CASSLRGLYGYTF. For the CDR3, the DNA is TGTGCCAGCAGTCTCAGGGGCCTCTATGGCTACACCTTC.

The chain joins TRBV28 to TRBJ1-2, with 8 bases lining up with TRBD1. The trim removed 8 bases at V and 6 bases at J, leaving 8 bases unmatched. This CDR3 has 13 residues. Germline loops: CDR1 MDHEN, CDR2 SYDVKM. The DNA for the CDR3 is TGTGCCAGCCAGGGGGCGCTGGCCGATGGCTACACCTTC. Protein: CASQGALADGYTF.

This clone appeared once. The rearrangement uses TRBV4-1 and TRBJ2-1; 13 nucleotides line up with TRBD2. J lost 2 bases, V lost 5 bases, and 3 bases had no gene match. CDR1 is MGHRA and CDR2 is YSYEKL in the germline V gene. This CDR3 spans 16 amino acids. As DNA, the CDR3 is TGCGCCAGCAGCAGACTAGCGGGGGGCCCCTACAATGAGCAGTTCTTC. Protein: CASSRLAGGPYNEQFF.

The rearrangement links TRBV10-3 to TRBJ2-1; D gene uncertain. Germline V lookup: CDR1 ENHRY, CDR2 SYGVKD. The CDR3 runs 15 residues. Trimming shortened V by 3 bases and J by 7 bases, and 16 bases separated the two germline ends. The CDR3 spells CAISDQDYSRNEQFF. The CDR3 DNA is TGTGCCATCAGTGACCAGGATTATTCGAGGAATGAGCAGTTCTTC.

The gene calls are TRBV30 and TRBJ1-6; D unresolved. The CDR3 is 11 residues long. Germline CDR1 and CDR2: GTSNPN and SVGIG (reference sequence). With 0 bases removed from V and 10 bases from J, the gap between germline ends came to 4 bases. CDR3 DNA: TGTGCCTGGAGTGTAAGGTCACCCCTCCACTTT. It encodes CAWSVRSPLHF.

This clone has just one count. The chain recombines TRBV2 with TRBJ1-1, with a tentative D call TRBD1 (6 bases). CDR1 and CDR2 from the germline V gene are SNHLY and FYNNEI. V was trimmed by 4 bases and J by 1 base, leaving 13 bases between them. This CDR3 spans 15 amino acids. CDR3 amino acids: CASSVTKGGNTEAFF. CDR3 bases: TGTGCCAGCAGTGTTACCAAGGGGGGGAACACTGAAGCTTTCTTT.

The genes are TRBV11-2 and TRBJ1-6; no reliable D call. The length of the CDR3 is 15 residues. Germline V gene sequence: CDR1 SGHAT, CDR2 FQNNGV. V shed 3 bases and J shed 7 bases, with 13 bases lying between them. Written as DNA, the CDR3 is TGTGCCAGCAGCTTTTGGGGAGGTGGAAATTCACCCCTCCACTTT. It is translated as CASSFWGGGNSPLHF.

The CDR3 protein is CASSLTGQAADTQYF. The DNA of the CDR3 is TGTGCCAGCAGCTTAACGGGACAGGCTGCAGATACGCAGTATTTT. This chain joins TRBV7-3 and TRBJ2-3, with TRBD1 matching 8 bases. With V trimmed by 0 bases and J by 4 bases, 3 bases remained unmatched. Germline V lookup: CDR1 SGHTA, CDR2 FQGTGA. This CDR3 has 15 residues.

The chain couples TRBV2 to TRBJ1-5, with no clear D. This CDR3 is 15 amino acids long. Trimming took off 2 bases at V and 1 base at J, with 9 bases between the two ends. Looked up from germline, CDR1 is SNHLY and CDR2 is FYNNEI. The CDR3 region has the DNA TGTGCCAGCAGTGAAAGGGCGGGGAGCAATCAGCCCCAGCATTTT. Amino acid sequence: CASSERAGSNQPQHF. Based on the CDR3 plus reference TRBV2 and TRBJ1-5, the full variable domain is EPEVTQTPSHQVTQMGQEVILRCVPISNHLYFYWYRQILGQKVEFLVSFYNNEISEKSEIFDDQFSVERPDGSNFTLKIRSTKLEDSAMYFCASSERAGSNQPQHFGDGTRLSIL.

This chain connects TRBV29-1 to TRBJ1-2, with no clear D. CDR3 length equals 11 residues. The germline CDR1 and CDR2 sequences are SQVTM and ANQGSEA. V lost 4 bases and J 6 bases, leaving 9 bases between the germline ends. Written as DNA, the CDR3 is TGCAGCGTTGGGAGATCTGATGGCTACACCTTC. Encoded protein: CSVGRSDGYTF.

This chain links TRBV6-1 with TRBJ1-2; D is undetermined. The CDR3 sequence is 14 residues long. Trimming stripped 1 base from V and 2 bases from J, with 8 bases between. CDR1 and CDR2 (germline): MNHNS, SASEGT. This CDR3 reads CASSEGIGNYGYTF. The CDR3 coding sequence is TGTGCCAGCAGTGAAGGGATAGGGAACTATGGCTACACCTTC.

The rearrangement uses TRBV5-4 and TRBJ1-1; no reliable D call. Germline values: CDR1 SGHNT, CDR2 YYREEE (reference sequence). The CDR3 has 14 residues. The V and J ends lost 5 bases and 1 base respectively, with 12 bases between them. The DNA for the CDR3 is TGTGCCAGCAGGCGGGAGGCAGGGAACACTGAAGCTTTCTTT. It specifies CASRREAGNTEAFF.

The rearrangement uses TRBV7-2 and TRBJ1-5; the D is unclear. Looked up from germline, CDR1 is SGHTA and CDR2 is FQGNSA. CDR3 length: 13 amino acids. V gave up 5 bases and J gave up 1 base, with 6 bases separating them. The CDR3 here is CASSRASNQPQHF. The DNA for the CDR3 is TGTGCCAGCAGCAGGGCCAGCAATCAGCCCCAGCATTTT.

The V and J genes are TRBV19 and TRBJ2-7, with unresolved D. V gave up 5 bases and J gave up 6 bases, with 8 bases separating them. CDR3 length: 11 residues. The germline V gene encodes CDR1 LNHDA and CDR2 SQIVND (reference sequence). CDR3 nucleotide sequence: TGTGCCAGTAGTCGAGGCCGCGAGCAGTACTTC. It specifies CASSRGREQYF.

By sample fraction, this clone is medium-sized. V is TRBV5-4 and J is TRBJ1-2, with TRBD1 identical over 9 bases. Germline CDR1 SGHNT, CDR2 YYREEE (reference sequence). The CDR3 sequence is 17 residues long. The junction had 14 bases not matched to a gene; V was cut back by 4 bases and J by 4 bases. The CDR3 reads CASSPGQGLLVGYGYTF. The CDR3 DNA is TGTGCCAGCAGCCCGGGACAGGGCCTTTTAGTGGGCTATGGCTACACCTTC.

The CDR3 region is CASSQDTDRRYSPLHF. The CDR3 DNA reads TGCGCCAGCAGCCAAGACACTGACAGGAGGTATTCACCCCTCCACTTT. This chain uses TRBV4-1 with TRBJ1-6; a weak D match, TRBD1 (6 bases). V lost 0 bases to trimming and J lost 8 bases, with 14 bases between them. The CDR3 totals 16 residues. Germline V gene sequence: CDR1 MGHRA, CDR2 YSYEKL.

This chain links TRBV11-3 with TRBJ2-1; 13 bases align to TRBD2. This CDR3 contains 15 residues. J lost 8 bases, V lost 5 bases, and 6 bases had no gene match. Germline values: CDR1 SGHNT, CDR2 YENEEA. The CDR3 coding sequence is TGTGCCAGCAGCCCGGGACTAGCGGGGAACGATGAGCAGTTCTTC. Residues: CASSPGLAGNDEQFF.

This clone was counted between two and nine times. The chain combines TRBV4-2 with TRBJ1-1; D uncertain. The CDR3 runs 16 residues. V was shortened by 0 bases and J by 6 bases, with 17 bases between the two germline ends. Per germline, CDR1 LGHNA and CDR2 YNFKEQ. In DNA, the CDR3 is TGTGCCAGCAGCCAAGAAAATGCGGGGAGGATCCCTGAAGCTTTCTTT. It codes for CASSQENAGRIPEAFF.

The chain carries TRBV5-6 and TRBJ1-5; D is undetermined. V was trimmed by 1 base and J by 9 bases, leaving 14 bases between them. Germline V gene sequence: CDR1 SGHDT, CDR2 YYEEEE. CDR3 length: 14 amino acids. The CDR3 sequence is CASSLMSASTPQHF. CDR3 nucleotides: TGTGCCAGCAGCTTGATGTCGGCCTCGACGCCCCAGCATTTT.

This chain uses TRBV27 with TRBJ1-4; D ambiguous. This CDR3 has 16 residues. Looked up from germline, CDR1 is MNHEY and CDR2 is SMNVEV (reference sequence). Trimming removed 0 bases from V and 0 bases from J, with 8 bases in between. The CDR3 sequence is CASSLSIGTTNEKLFF. The DNA for the CDR3 is TGTGCCAGCAGTTTATCGATCGGAACAACTAATGAAAAACTGTTTTTT.

V is TRBV5-4 and J is TRBJ2-1; TRBD2 matches at 14 bases. The trim removed 0 bases at V and 7 bases at J, leaving 3 bases unmatched. The CDR3 consists of 16 residues. Germline V lookup: CDR1 SGHNT, CDR2 YYREEE (reference sequence). CDR3 residues: CASSLAGTSGGNEQFF. The CDR3 DNA sequence: TGTGCCAGCAGCTTGGCCGGGACTAGCGGGGGTAATGAGCAGTTCTTC.

This sequence joins TRBV29-1 and TRBJ1-3; D unresolved. From germline, CDR1 is SQVTM and CDR2 ANQGSEA. The CDR3 spans 13 residues. V gave up 4 bases and J gave up 3 bases, with 10 bases separating them. The CDR3 is CSVVSGSGNTIYF. Here the CDR3 DNA reads TGCAGCGTTGTCTCGGGGAGTGGAAACACCATATATTTT.